This T cell receptor beta chain was sequenced for a study of blood T cell repertoires in COVID-19. Across the whole study: In each case, the material was cDNA or gDNA derived from T cells, B-cell-depleted T cells, or PBMCs.

Trimming removed 2 bases at V and 1 base at J, with 5 bases between. Germline V gene sequence: CDR1 LGHNA, CDR2 YSLEER. The CDR3 is made up of 13 amino acids. Per the authors' pipeline: Estimation of nucleated cell counts relied on the amplification of reference gene primers. Profiling relied on immunoSEQ multiplex PCR, and the TCRdb table lists in-frame clones only, not all of them. The DNA was the basis for D and trimming; V, J and clone size are from that table. Among some 170,000 clones, around 83% were seen once, and the ten largest hold roughly 1%. The specimen sequenced was peripheral blood. The chain has TRBV4-3 and TRBJ1-1; tentative D call: TRBD1 (5 bases). This TCR was recovered from a man aged 40-50 years with acute or convalescent COVID-19. The CDR3 here is CASSQTGNTEAFF. The CDR3 DNA reads as TGCGCCAGCAGCCAAACAGGGAACACTGAAGCTTTCTTT.